The 8 T cell receptor beta chains below all came from one sample that was sequenced in a study of CD8 T cells in Susac syndrome (dated by TCRdb to about 2019). To prepare the library, the immunoSEQ multiplex PCR assay was applied. RNA was extracted using the RNeasy kit, and roughly 0.5 to 1 microgram was reverse transcribed with random hexamers. The public reads were reanalyzed by TCRdb: fastp trimming at Q25, MiXCR alignment, in-frame beta chains only. Rows with one shared CDR3 protein collapse into an entry with the most common genes and DNA. This sample is represented by about 80,000 distinct CDR3 sequences; 90% to 95% of them were singletons. The top ten constitute around 0.5% of the sample. Sequencing used CD8+ T cells from PBMCs. The origin of the receptors is a human donor with multiple sclerosis.

J is TRBJ2-1 and V is TRBV19, with 14 bases identical to TRBD2. The ends lost 5 bases at V and 4 bases at J; junction bases unmatched: 7. In germline, CDR1 is LNHDA, CDR2 SQIVND (reference sequence). The CDR3 has 17 amino acids. The CDR3 nucleotides read TGTGCCAGTAGTGCCGGACTAGCGGGGGGTCTTTACAATGAGCAGTTCTTC. It is translated as CASSAGLAGGLYNEQFF.

This rearrangement joins TRBV3-1 to TRBJ2-1; the D gene is possibly TRBD1 (6 bases). Trimming shortened V by 4 bases and J by 6 bases, and 13 bases separated the two germline ends. The CDR3 contains 14 residues. CDR1 is LGHDT and CDR2 is YNNKEL in the germline V gene (reference sequence). Here the CDR3 DNA reads TGTGCCAGCAGCCCTTGGACAGCGAGCAATGAGCAGTTCTTC. Its translation is CASSPWTASNEQFF.

The chain employs TRBV4-3 and TRBJ2-1; 8 nucleotides line up with TRBD2. V lost 5 bases, J lost 2 bases, and 5 bases stayed unmatched. The CDR3 is 15 amino acids. The germline V gene encodes CDR1 LGHNA and CDR2 YSLEER. The CDR3 DNA sequence: TGCGCCAGCAGCTTGATAGCGGGAACCTACAATGAGCAGTTCTTC. Protein sequence: CASSLIAGTYNEQFF.

The chain is built from TRBV18 and TRBJ1-1; no reliable D call. This CDR3 has 12 amino acids. Per the germline V gene, CDR1 is KGHSH and CDR2 is LQKENI. V was shortened by 4 bases and J by 3 bases, with 6 bases between the two germline ends. The DNA for the CDR3 is TGTGCCAGCTCACAGTTTGACACTGAAGCTTTCTTT. Residues: CASSQFDTEAFF.

V gene TRBV19 combines with J gene TRBJ2-1; 8 bases are a match to TRBD1. From germline, CDR1 is LNHDA and CDR2 SQIVND (reference sequence). There are 16 residues in the CDR3. The V gene end was trimmed by 1 base and the J gene end by 4 bases; junction bases not matched to a gene: 6. DNA for the CDR3: TGTGCCAGTAGTATAGGTGGGACAGGAATATACAATGAGCAGTTCTTC. Its translation is CASSIGGTGIYNEQFF.

The J gene is TRBJ1-5, the V gene TRBV10-3, with D unresolved. V was trimmed by 5 bases and J by 0 bases, leaving 11 bases between them. Germline V CDR1 and CDR2: ENHRY, SYGVKD. The CDR3 has 15 amino acids. The CDR3 nucleotides read TGTGCCATCAGTCCCGGGATTAATAGCAATCAGCCCCAGCATTTT. This gives the protein CAISPGINSNQPQHF.

The chain uses TRBV9 and TRBJ1-2, with a tentative D call TRBD1 (5 bases). The CDR3 totals 14 residues. Deletions cut 0 bases from V and 8 bases from J, with 14 bases between. CDR1 is SGDLS, CDR2 YYNGEE, per germline. The CDR3 DNA reads TGTGCCAGCAGCGTAGGTGGAGGGGCTCGGGGCTACACCTTC. Its translation is CASSVGGGARGYTF.

V usage is TRBV6-2 or TRBV6-3 and J usage is TRBJ2-7; TRBD1 aligns across 12 bases. The V segment lost 6 bases and the J segment 6 bases; nucleotides outside the gene matches: 15. CDR3 length: 17 amino acids. The germline gives CDR1 MNHEY, CDR2 SVGEGT. The DNA of the CDR3 is TGTGCCAGCAGAACCATACCCGGGACAGGGGGCTTCGGCGAGCAGTACTTC. Amino acids: CASRTIPGTGGFGEQYF.